The rows below give T cell receptor beta chains drawn from one sample of a study of blood T cell repertoires in COVID-19. Some clones are missing from TCRdb's copy, which holds only in-frame ones; the method was immunoSEQ multiplex PCR. The sample consists of more than 85,000 clones, roughly nine tenths of them appearing once. Sequencing was performed on peripheral blood. All receptors derive from a man in his fifties with active COVID-19. CDR3s include the opening cysteine and the closing phenylalanine or tryptophan. The D gene is left open where the match is weak. Expanded clones are given a class, and other clones once, few, many or no size at all.

NA | TRBD1 | TRBJ1-6 | TRBV20-1 | CSASWTGESYNSPLHF | TGCAGTGCTAGTTGGACAGGAGAGTCCTATAATTCACCCCTCCACTTT
NA | NA | TRBJ1-2 | TRBV3-1/TRBV3-2 | CASSQGAGPRTGGYTF | TGTGCCAGCAGCCAAGGGGCGGGACCTAGGACGGGTGGCTACACCTTC
NA | NA | TRBJ1-1 | TRBV12-3/TRBV12-4 | CASSLGGRTEAFF | TGTGCCAGCAGTTTAGGGGGGAGGACTGAAGCTTTCTTT
NA | NA | TRBJ2-5 | TRBV21-1 | CASSKEEETSKETQYF | TGTGCCAGCAGCAAAGAAGAGGAGACTAGCAAAGAGACCCAGTACTTC
NA | TRBD1 | TRBJ1-2 | TRBV12-3/TRBV12-4 | CASSDRGRRGYTF | TGTGCCAGCAGCGACAGGGGGCGCCGAGGCTACACCTTC
NA | TRBD2 | TRBJ2-5 | TRBV12-3/TRBV12-4 | CASSSGGTTTQYF | TGTGCCAGCAGCTCTGGGGGGACTACGACCCAGTACTTC
NA | TRBD1 | TRBJ2-1 | TRBV7-8 | CASSSKRDRGRLNEQFF | TGTGCCAGCAGCTCAAAGAGGGACAGGGGGCGATTAAATGAGCAGTTCTTC
few | NA | TRBJ2-7 | TRBV11-1 | CASSLGSILSYEQYF | TGTGCCAGCAGCTTAGGGTCCATACTCTCCTACGAGCAGTACTTC
NA | TRBD2 | TRBJ2-1 | TRBV4-3 | CASSQKNGGNNEQFF | TGCGCCAGCAGCCAAAAGAACGGGGGGAACAATGAGCAGTTCTTC
NA | TRBD2 | TRBJ2-1 | TRBV5-1 | CASRETSGASNEQFF | TGCGCCAGCAGGGAGACTAGCGGGGCCTCCAATGAGCAGTTCTTC
NA | NA | TRBJ2-3 | TRBV24-1 | CATSLGGNTQYF | TGTGCCACCAGTTTGGGCGGGAATACGCAGTATTTT
NA | NA | TRBJ2-1 | TRBV4-1 | CASSQDPPRRGPRAQNEQFF | TGCGCCAGCAGCCAGGATCCCCCTCGGCGGGGACCCCGTGCCCAAAATGAGCAGTTCTTC
NA | NA | TRBJ2-2 | TRBV30 | CAWRDSPNTGELFF | TGTGCCTGGAGGGACTCTCCGAACACCGGGGAGCTGTTTTTT
NA | NA | TRBJ2-7 | TRBV12-3/TRBV12-4 | CASRNQGPQYF | TGTGCCAGCAGGAATCAGGGGCCCCAGTACTTC
once | TRBD1 | TRBJ2-3 | TRBV6-5 | CASSHYITGGSDTQYF | TGTGCCAGCAGTCACTACATAACAGGGGGCAGTGATACGCAGTATTTT
NA | TRBD2 | TRBJ2-5 | TRBV19 | CASSIGGALKETQYF | TGTGCCAGTAGTATCGGGGGGGCCTTAAAAGAGACCCAGTACTTC
NA | NA | TRBJ2-3 | TRBV9 | CASSLRSGGGTDTQYF | TGTGCCAGCAGCTTGAGATCGGGGGGCGGTACAGATACGCAGTATTTT
NA | NA | TRBJ2-1 | TRBV11-2 | CASSPRGVGEQFF | TGTGCCAGCAGCCCTCGAGGCGTGGGTGAGCAGTTCTTC
NA | TRBD1 | TRBJ1-5 | TRBV9 | CASSLTGLYQPQHF | TGTGCCAGCAGCTTGACAGGGCTGTATCAGCCCCAGCATTTT
NA | NA | TRBJ2-1 | TRBV4-2 | CASSQSSYNEQFF | TGTGCCAGCAGCCAGAGCTCCTACAATGAGCAGTTCTTC
NA | TRBD2 | TRBJ2-5 | TRBV2 | CASSGQRGQWNIQETQYF | TGTGCCAGCAGTGGTCAGCGGGGGCAATGGAATATCCAAGAGACCCAGTACTTC
NA | NA | TRBJ2-3 | TRBV4-2 | CASSQGTTGPDTQYF | TGTGCCAGCAGCCAAGGGACCACAGGCCCAGATACGCAGTATTTT
NA | NA | TRBJ2-2 | TRBV10-3 | CAISENRRVGSTGELFF | TGTGCCATCAGTGAAAATCGACGAGTAGGGAGCACCGGGGAGCTGTTTTTT
NA | TRBD1 | TRBJ1-5 | TRBV2 | CASTWTGKGDQPQHF | TGTGCCAGCACCTGGACAGGGAAGGGGGATCAGCCCCAGCATTTT
NA | NA | TRBJ2-3 | TRBV18 | CASSPPGAGTDTQYF | TGTGCCAGCTCACCACCGGGGGCCGGCACAGATACGCAGTATTTT
NA | NA | TRBJ2-1 | TRBV10-3 | CAIRGEAGEQFF | TGTGCCATCAGGGGAGAGGCGGGTGAGCAGTTCTTC
once | NA | TRBJ2-1 | TRBV15 | CATSRPDSKQFF | TGTGCCACCAGCCGCCCTGACAGTAAGCAGTTCTTC
NA | NA | TRBJ1-2 | TRBV12-3/TRBV12-4 | CASSLSREVGYTF | TGTGCCAGCAGTTTATCCAGGGAAGTCGGCTACACCTTC
few | TRBD2 | TRBJ2-3 | TRBV2 | CASSELGFVLAGLTDTQYF | TGTGCCAGCAGTGAACTGGGGTTCGTTCTAGCGGGGTTAACAGATACGCAGTATTTT
NA | TRBD2 | TRBJ2-1 | TRBV11-2 | CASSLGLAGGSNEQFF | TGTGCCAGCAGCTTAGGACTAGCGGGGGGATCCAATGAGCAGTTCTTC
NA | TRBD2 | TRBJ2-3 | TRBV15 | CATSVGPASGGTDTQYF | TGTGCCACCAGCGTCGGCCCGGCTAGCGGGGGTACAGATACGCAGTATTTT
NA | NA | TRBJ1-5 | TRBV7-2 | CASSPDSSNQPQHF | TGTGCCAGCAGCCCAGACAGCAGCAATCAGCCCCAGCATTTT
NA | NA | TRBJ2-2 | TRBV24-1 | CATSDSGTFTGELFF | TGTGCCACCAGTGATTCCGGGACTTTCACCGGGGAGCTGTTTTTT
NA | NA | TRBJ2-5 | TRBV3-1/TRBV3-2 | CASSHRGLLQETQYF | TGTGCCAGCAGCCATCGCGGGCTCCTCCAAGAGACCCAGTACTTC
NA | NA | TRBJ1-2 | TRBV12-5 | CASGLVLSGNAYGYTF | TGTGCTAGTGGTTTGGTTCTCTCGGGGAACGCCTATGGCTACACCTTC
NA | TRBD1 | TRBJ1-1 | TRBV30 | CAWSSDRAGTEAFF | TGTGCCTGGAGTTCCGACAGGGCAGGCACTGAAGCTTTCTTT
few | TRBD2 | TRBJ2-7 | TRBV4-2 | CASSQFYSGGSYEQYF | TGTGCCAGCAGCCAATTTTATAGCGGGGGGTCCTACGAGCAGTACTTC
once | TRBD2 | TRBJ2-2 | TRBV6-5 | CASSTGGGVTGELFF | TGTGCCAGCAGTACCGGTGGGGGGGTCACCGGGGAGCTGTTTTTT
NA | NA | TRBJ2-7 | TRBV11-2 | CASSLHRDTAYEQYF | TGTGCCAGCAGCTTACACCGGGACACCGCCTACGAGCAGTACTTC
NA | NA | TRBJ2-5 | TRBV19 | CASSPRFATLKETQYF | TGTGCCAGTAGCCCCCGGTTCGCAACCCTAAAAGAGACCCAGTACTTC
NA | NA | TRBJ2-7 | TRBV19 | CASSTGRGAYEQYF | TGTGCCAGTAGTACAGGACGGGGGGCGTACGAGCAGTACTTC
NA | TRBD1 | TRBJ1-5 | TRBV7-2 | CASSAGTAGQPQHF | TGTGCCAGCAGCGCCGGGACAGCTGGGCAGCCCCAGCATTTT
NA | TRBD1 | TRBJ2-7 | TRBV7-8 | CASSSTGTGYF | TGTGCCAGCAGCTCGACCGGGACAGGATACTTC
NA | TRBD1 | TRBJ1-1 | TRBV9 | CASSVAPPGQINTEAFF | TGTGCCAGCAGCGTAGCACCCCCGGGACAGATAAACACTGAAGCTTTCTTT
NA | TRBD2 | TRBJ2-1 | TRBV4-2 | CASSQGWTSGGLYNEQFF | TGTGCCAGCAGCCAAGGTTGGACTAGCGGGGGGCTGTACAATGAGCAGTTCTTC
once | NA | TRBJ2-3 | TRBV9 | CASSEGVLDTQYF | TGTGCCAGCAGCGAGGGAGTATTGGATACGCAGTATTTT
NA | NA | TRBJ1-4 | TRBV24-1 | CAPTAVIQVSPFATNEKLFF | TGTGCCCCCACAGCAGTAATTCAGGTGTCTCCGTTTGCAACTAATGAAAAACTGTTTTTT